Below, one TCR beta chain is given with its context. Its antigen is unknown. V lost 5 bases to trimming and J lost 7 bases, with 12 bases between them. Per the germline V gene, CDR1 is SGHTA and CDR2 is FQGTGA. The CDR3 sequence is 14 residues long. This specimen belongs to a study of OX40 agonist ivuxolimab in advanced cancers. Study-wide context: Dose-escalation patients were diagnosed with hepatocellular carcinoma, melanoma, renal cell cancer or head and neck cancer. Study results and limitations: The authors did not determine the antigen specificity of the expanded peripheral T cells.

Method: immunoSEQ multiplex PCR; TCRdb's copy keeps in-frame clones and lacks some. The table includes about 80,000 clones, just under 95% detected once. This clonotype originated in an adult with an advanced solid tumor such as melanoma, head and neck, liver or kidney cancer. The sequenced sample was CD4+ or CD8+ T cells sorted from blood, obtained in a trial of the OX40 agonist ivuxolimab. V is TRBV7-3 and J is TRBJ1-6; D gene ambiguous. In nucleotides, the CDR3 is TGTGCCAGCAGCGCGAACTTTAAGAATTCACCCCTCCACTTT. Protein product: CASSANFKNSPLHF.